These 29 T cell receptor beta chains came from one sample sequenced in a study of STAT5B mutations in CD4+ large granular lymphocyte leukemia. The protocol was immunoSEQ multiplex PCR, while the TCRdb copy is restricted to in-frame clones and leaves out a portion. Altogether under 40,000 clones are present, 78% being singletons, with the ten largest covering 2.5%. Specimen: CD4+ T cells from blood buffy coats. These receptors all stem from a human donor in good health.

The V call is TRBV4-1, the J call TRBJ1-5, with a tentative D call TRBD1 (6 bases). Germline V gene data show CDR1 as MGHRA and CDR2 as YSYEKL. V was pared by 1 base and J by 4 bases, with 11 bases between. CDR3 length: 15 residues. The CDR3 sequence is CASSQGAGENQPQHF. The CDR3 DNA reads TGCGCCAGCAGCCAAGGGGCAGGGGAGAATCAGCCCCAGCATTTT.

In its sample, this clone was seen once. V gene TRBV19 combines with J gene TRBJ2-3, with 11 bases that match TRBD2. Germline-derived CDR1 and CDR2 are LNHDA and SQIVND (reference sequence). The ends lost 1 base at V and 6 bases at J; junction bases unmatched: 6. The CDR3 runs to 16 residues. The CDR3 loop is CASSIGSGGAPDTQYF. The CDR3 DNA reads TGTGCCAGTAGTATAGGTAGCGGGGGGGCCCCCGATACGCAGTATTTT. The full variable domain, its missing parts supplied by reference TRBV19 and TRBJ2-3, is DGGITQSPKYLFRKEGQNVTLSCEQNLNHDAMYWYRQDPGQGLRLIYYSQIVNDFQKGDIAEGYSVSREKKESFPLTVTSAQKNPTAFYLCASSIGSGGAPDTQYFGPGTRLTVL.

V is TRBV19 and J is TRBJ1-6, with D tentatively TRBD1 (6 bases). Trimming shortened V by 4 bases and J by 6 bases, and 13 bases separated the two germline ends. From germline, CDR1 is LNHDA and CDR2 SQIVND (reference sequence). This CDR3 contains 15 residues. CDR3 in amino acids: CASSTATGSNSPLHF. The CDR3 nucleotides are TGTGCCAGTAGTACTGCAACAGGGAGTAATTCACCCCTCCACTTT. Variable domain in full (rest from reference TRBV19 and TRBJ1-6): DGGITQSPKYLFRKEGQNVTLSCEQNLNHDAMYWYRQDPGQGLRLIYYSQIVNDFQKGDIAEGYSVSREKKESFPLTVTSAQKNPTAFYLCASSTATGSNSPLHFGNGTRLTVT.

This clone has just one count. The rearrangement joins TRBV9 to TRBJ2-5; possibly TRBD1 for D (6 bases). With 3 bases removed from V and 2 bases from J, the gap between germline ends came to 11 bases. Germline V gene sequence: CDR1 SGDLS, CDR2 YYNGEE. The CDR3 contains 14 residues. The CDR3: CASSERGIQETQYF. CDR3 coding DNA: TGTGCCAGCAGCGAAAGGGGGATTCAAGAGACCCAGTACTTC.

J is TRBJ1-2 and V is TRBV4-3, with no clear D. Deletions cut 1 base from V and 8 bases from J, with 17 bases between. CDR1 LGHNA and CDR2 YSLEER come from the germline V gene. This CDR3 spans 15 amino acids. The CDR3 region is CASSQAVRRPSGYTF. DNA of the CDR3: TGCGCCAGCAGCCAAGCGGTGCGGAGGCCATCGGGCTACACCTTC.

The gene calls are TRBV13 and TRBJ1-1; 9 bases are a match to TRBD1. The ends lost 5 bases at V and 11 bases at J; junction bases unmatched: 12. The CDR3 has 14 residues. Germline assignment: CDR1 PRHDT and CDR2 FYEKMQ (reference sequence). The CDR3 sequence: CASSLGTGLLRAFF. The CDR3 DNA reads TGTGCCAGCAGCCTCGGGACAGGGCTCCTACGGGCTTTCTTT.

The rearrangement links TRBV18 to TRBJ1-1; the D gene is possibly TRBD1 (5 bases). CDR1 is KGHSH and CDR2 is LQKENI in the germline V gene. The CDR3 totals 14 residues. Trimming took off 4 bases at V and 1 base at J, with 10 bases between the two ends. CDR3: CASSQGTQNTEAFF. The DNA of the CDR3 is TGTGCCAGCTCACAGGGGACCCAGAACACTGAAGCTTTCTTT. The complete variable domain, with remaining parts taken from reference TRBV18 and TRBJ1-1, reads NAGVMQNPRHLVRRRGQEARLRCSPMKGHSHVYWYRQLPEEGLKFMVYLQKENIIDESGMPKERFSAEFPKEGPSILRIQQVVRGDSAAYFCASSQGTQNTEAFFGQGTRLTVV.

The chain couples TRBV6-5 to TRBJ2-7; possible D gene TRBD2, 5 bases. This CDR3 contains 13 residues. Germline CDR1 and CDR2: MNHEY and SVGAGI. Trimming left V 8 bases short and J 4 bases short, with 15 bases between. This CDR3 is CASFDPGMYEQYF. CDR3 nucleotides: TGTGCCAGCTTTGATCCGGGGATGTACGAGCAGTACTTC.

The V call is TRBV7-9, the J call TRBJ1-6; D is possibly TRBD1 (5 bases). This CDR3 is 14 amino acids long. Germline V gene lookup returns CDR1 SEHNR and CDR2 FQNEAQ (reference sequence). V shed 5 bases and J shed 9 bases, with 14 bases lying between them. Here the CDR3 reads CASSRWEGASPLHF. DNA of the CDR3: TGTGCCAGCAGCCGGTGGGAAGGGGCTTCACCCCTCCACTTT.

The rearrangement links TRBV7-3 to TRBJ2-5; D may be TRBD1 (6 bases). V was clipped by 0 bases and J by 2 bases, with 10 bases between them. Germline V gives CDR1 SGHTA, CDR2 FQGTGA. The CDR3 covers 15 residues. The CDR3 coding sequence is TGTGCCAGCAGCTTAACGAGCCAGGGGCAAGAGACCCAGTACTTC. It is translated as CASSLTSQGQETQYF.

The CDR3 loop reads CSVVRGEGETQYF. As DNA, the CDR3 is TGCAGCGTTGTAAGGGGAGAGGGGGAGACCCAGTACTTC. V usage is TRBV29-1 and J usage is TRBJ2-5; D may correspond to TRBD1 or TRBD2 (5 bases each). In germline, CDR1 is SQVTM, CDR2 ANQGSEA. Between the trimmed V and J ends, which lost 4 bases and 5 bases, there was a span of 14 bases. The CDR3 contains 13 residues.

This clone was observed once. The CDR3 reads CASSYSGSRETQYF. CDR3 nucleotide sequence: TGTGCCAGCAGTTACTCGGGCAGTAGGGAGACCCAGTACTTC. The chain is built from TRBV6-5 and TRBJ2-5; D uncertain. Germline assignment: CDR1 MNHEY and CDR2 SVGAGI. Trimming cost V 0 bases and J 5 bases, with 10 bases left between them. This CDR3 has 14 residues.

V is TRBV2 and J is TRBJ2-3; D call uncertain. Trimming left V 7 bases short and J 4 bases short, with 15 bases between. Germline V gives CDR1 SNHLY, CDR2 FYNNEI. This CDR3 region has 14 residues. The CDR3 coding sequence is TGTGCCAGCAAGCCCAGCTATGGCGCAGATACGCAGTATTTT. The encoded protein is CASKPSYGADTQYF.

A few counts support this clone. V gene TRBV18 combines with J gene TRBJ1-1; possible D gene TRBD1, 6 bases. This CDR3 is built from 13 residues. Germline CDR1 is KGHSH and CDR2 is LQKENI. V lost 6 bases and J lost 11, with 19 bases in between. The CDR3 sequence: CASSLELTQGAFF. CDR3 in DNA: TGTGCCAGCTCGCTGGAATTGACTCAGGGGGCTTTCTTT.

This clone was seen only a few times. This chain links TRBV5-1 with TRBJ2-2; D may be TRBD1 or TRBD2 (6 bases each). Trimming shortened V by 5 bases and J by 8 bases, and 13 bases separated the two germline ends. The CDR3 contains 13 residues. CDR1 is SGHRS, CDR2 YFSETQ, per germline. CDR3 in DNA: TGCGCCAGCAGTCCCCAGGGGACTGGGGAGCTGTTTTTT. It yields the protein CASSPQGTGELFF.

This clone showed up just a few times. The chain combines TRBV19 with TRBJ2-2; D is uncertain. CDR1 is LNHDA and CDR2 is SQIVND in the germline V gene (reference sequence). The V end lost 3 bases, the J end lost 0 bases, and 8 bases lay between the germline ends. This CDR3 contains 15 residues. CDR3 bases: TGTGCCAGTAGTATTACGGTCCCGAACACCGGGGAGCTGTTTTTT. Protein sequence: CASSITVPNTGELFF.

The V and J genes are TRBV7-2 and TRBJ2-7; D might be TRBD2 (5 bases). Trimming took off 5 bases at V and 3 bases at J, with 5 bases between the two ends. The CDR3 length is 11 residues. CDR1 is SGHTA, CDR2 FQGNSA, per germline. CDR3 nucleotides: TGTGCCAGCAGCGACTACTACGAGCAGTACTTC. Its protein product is CASSDYYEQYF.

V usage is TRBV14 and J usage is TRBJ2-1; D not certain. V dropped 0 bases and J dropped 4 bases, with 4 bases sitting between them. This CDR3 spans 13 amino acids. Germline values: CDR1 SGHDN, CDR2 FVKESK. The chain's CDR3 is CASSQDFYNEQFF. The CDR3 nucleotides read TGTGCCAGCAGCCAAGATTTTTACAATGAGCAGTTCTTC.

The chain carries TRBV7-2 and TRBJ1-2, with D tentatively TRBD1 (6 bases). Germline CDR1 and CDR2: SGHTA and FQGNSA. V dropped 6 bases and J dropped 0 bases, with 11 bases sitting between them. This CDR3 is built from 14 residues. The CDR3 bases are TGTGCCAGCAGTACGGACAGATCTAACTATGGCTACACCTTC. This gives the protein CASSTDRSNYGYTF.

The gene calls are TRBV28 and TRBJ2-5; no firm D call. Germline V lookup: CDR1 MDHEN, CDR2 SYDVKM. CDR3 length: 11 residues. V was clipped by 10 bases and J by 1 base, with 7 bases between them. CDR3: CAILGQETQYF. The CDR3 DNA is TGTGCCATCTTGGGCCAAGAGACCCAGTACTTC.

The rearrangement links TRBV7-2 to TRBJ1-2; a possible D gene is TRBD1 (5 bases). V was clipped by 1 base and J by 7 bases, with 13 bases between them. The CDR3 totals 14 residues. Germline V gene lookup returns CDR1 SGHTA and CDR2 FQGNSA. The CDR3 is CASSLVGGSLGYTF. The CDR3 coding sequence is TGTGCCAGCAGCTTAGTGGGGGGTTCCCTTGGCTACACCTTC.

The chain combines TRBV10-3 with TRBJ2-7; 9 nucleotides align to TRBD2. The CDR3 has 14 residues. V lost 4 bases and J lost 4; bases outside the gene matches: 5. Germline V gene lookup returns CDR1 ENHRY and CDR2 SYGVKD. The CDR3 coding sequence is TGTGCCATCAGTGTGGCTAGCGGGATGTACGAGCAGTACTTC. Its translation: CAISVASGMYEQYF.

The V and J genes are TRBV14 and TRBJ1-4, with D hard to call. CDR1 SGHDN and CDR2 FVKESK come from the germline V gene. CDR3 size: 15 residues. V lost 4 bases and J 12 bases, leaving 21 bases between the germline ends. CDR3 in DNA: TGTGCCAGCAGCCCTCTGGGCGGCCAAGTAACGGAACTGTTTTTT. This translates into CASSPLGGQVTELFF.

This rearrangement joins TRBV9 to TRBJ1-6; D not resolved. Trimming cost V 0 bases and J 2 bases, with 9 bases left between them. Looked up from germline, CDR1 is SGDLS and CDR2 is YYNGEE. The CDR3 runs to 16 residues. This CDR3 is CASSVAPATYNSPLHF. CDR3 DNA sequence: TGTGCCAGCAGCGTAGCGCCCGCAACCTATAATTCACCCCTCCACTTT.

The V gene is TRBV19, the J gene TRBJ2-7; D might be TRBD1 or TRBD2, each matching 5 bases. Trimming shortened V by 1 base and J by 0 bases, and 10 bases separated the two germline ends. Germline values: CDR1 LNHDA, CDR2 SQIVND (reference sequence). The CDR3 runs 15 residues. CDR3 nucleotide sequence: TGTGCCAGTAGTATAGGGGGGACGGGCTCCTACGAGCAGTACTTC. It translates to CASSIGGTGSYEQYF.

V usage is TRBV4-3 and J usage is TRBJ2-2, with 10 positions matching TRBD1. V dropped 5 bases and J dropped 5; count of bases not matched to a gene: 2. The length of the CDR3 is 14 residues. Germline-derived CDR1 and CDR2 are LGHNA and YSLEER. CDR3 amino acids: CASSSGQGTGELFF. The CDR3 DNA sequence: TGCGCCAGCAGCTCGGGACAGGGGACCGGGGAGCTGTTTTTT.

In its sample, this clone was seen once. This chain links TRBV7-6 with TRBJ2-2; 13 nucleotides match TRBD2. CDR1 and CDR2 (germline): SGHVS, FNYEAQ. The CDR3 extends over 15 amino acids. Trimming at V came to 5 bases and at J to 7 bases, leaving 4 bases not matched to a gene. The CDR3 nucleotides are TGTGCCAGCAGCGGGACTAGCGGGACCGGCGGGGAGCTGTTTTTT. This translates into CASSGTSGTGGELFF.

V and J are TRBV18 and TRBJ2-5; D possibly corresponds to TRBD1 (6 bases). Looked up from germline, CDR1 is KGHSH and CDR2 is LQKENI. Deletions cut 1 base from V and 5 bases from J, with 17 bases between. The CDR3 is 16 amino acids. In nucleotides, the CDR3 is TGTGCCAGCTCACCACGTTCCCCAGGGGATACGGAGACCCAGTACTTC. It is translated as CASSPRSPGDTETQYF.

The V and J genes are TRBV19 and TRBJ2-5; D call uncertain. The CDR3 has 14 residues. CDR1 and CDR2 from the germline V gene are LNHDA and SQIVND (reference sequence). Trimming removed 5 bases from V and 5 bases from J, with 15 bases in between. The CDR3 reads CASSPDGPAETQYF. The CDR3 DNA follows: TGTGCCAGTAGTCCCGATGGTCCCGCGGAGACCCAGTACTTC.